This TCR beta chain appears in the sequencing data of a study of T cell repertoires in cytomegalovirus infection. Study-level information: Public signatures in TCR beta pointed to CMV infection and matching HLA type.

With respect to this clonotype: Its antigen is as yet unknown.

Study-wide findings and caveats: The ex vivo response showed dominance by HLA-C-restricted CMV-specific TCR beta clonotypes.

In TCRdb, the reads were re-called with MiXCR into one record per CDR3 protein. The sample records a few hundred thousand distinct CDR3 sequences, almost 30% being singletons. CDR3 length: 14 residues. Per germline, CDR1 SGHRS and CDR2 YFSETQ. The trim removed 5 bases at V and 5 bases at J, leaving 4 bases unmatched. This specimen was cultured PBMCs, taken from culture after CMV antigen stimulation. The chain links TRBV5-1 to TRBJ1-6; TRBD1 agrees at 7 bases. This TCR was sampled from a human donor in good health (CMV status not recorded). Some clones in this sample may be carry-over from other donors' samples. The CDR3 sequence is CASSGGQHNSPLHF. The CDR3 region has the DNA TGCGCCAGCAGTGGGGGACAGCATAATTCACCCCTCCACTTT.